These 3 T cell receptor beta chains were sequenced from one sample in a study of neurological immune-mediated disorders. TCRdb re-called the 5' RACE reads through MiXCR, storing one row per CDR3 protein. Of roughly 31,000 distinct CDR3 sequences in the sample, 4% to 5.5% were seen once. Material: PBMCs. Receptors originate from a man aged 18 to 29 in good health.

In its sample, this clonotype was seen many times. The rearrangement joins TRBV3-1 to TRBJ1-6; possibly TRBD1 for D (5 bases). The length of the CDR3 is 14 residues. The V end was cut by 5 bases, the J end by 8 bases, with 13 bases between. Germline CDR1 and CDR2: LGHDT and YNNKEL (reference sequence). The CDR3 is CASSATDFDSPLHF. For the CDR3, the DNA is TGTGCCAGCAGCGCGACAGACTTCGATTCACCCCTCCACTTT.

This clonotype occurred many times. The rearrangement uses TRBV6-6 and TRBJ2-1; D may correspond to TRBD1 or TRBD2 (5 bases each). The CDR3 runs 12 residues. In germline, CDR1 is MNHNY, CDR2 SVGAGI (reference sequence). V gave up 6 bases and J gave up 2 bases, with 5 bases separating them. CDR3 nucleotides: TGTGCCAGCAGGGGGGCCTACAATGAGCAGTTCTTC. It is translated as CASRGAYNEQFF.

This clonotype appeared many times. V usage is TRBV20-1 and J usage is TRBJ2-7; 9 bases are a match to TRBD2. The CDR3 has 15 amino acids. Germline V gene sequence: CDR1 DFQATT, CDR2 SNEGSKA (reference sequence). Unmatched junction bases numbered 9, after V lost 3 bases and J lost 3 bases. The CDR3, as DNA: TGCAGTGCTAGCCAGGCTGCTAGCGGGGACTACGAGCAGTACTTC. This gives the protein CSASQAASGDYEQYF.